This T cell receptor beta chain was sequenced for a study of glioma-infiltrating T cells. Study observations and caveats: CDR3 overlap between tissue and blood was very small. Non-neoplastic patients had below-expected tissue-blood divergence, while all gliomas exceeded expectation.

Note on this clonotype: As yet, its antigen is unknown.

Amplification of TCR alpha and beta CDR3 regions from RNA used iRepertoire nested multiplex PCR. One-step reverse transcription and amplification started from about 100-400 ng of tissue mRNA or PBMC total RNA. TCRdb reprocessed the multiplex PCR reads with MiXCR, giving one entry per CDR3 protein. The sample has under 130,000 distinct CDR3 sequences, around 31% seen once. The germline gives CDR1 LNHDA, CDR2 SQIVND (reference sequence). The CDR3 spans 12 residues. V lost 4 bases to trimming and J lost 5 bases, with 8 bases between them. What was sequenced was glioma tissue, nonneoplastic brain tissue, or PBMCs (not recorded which). This receptor was identified in a human donor with low-grade glioma or glioblastoma, undergoing nonglioma brain surgery, or in good health (not recorded which). The chain uses TRBV19 and TRBJ2-5; D gene uncertain. CDR3 sequence (DNA): TGTGCCAGTAGTAACCCTTGGGAGACCCAGTACTTC. Encoded protein: CASSNPWETQYF.